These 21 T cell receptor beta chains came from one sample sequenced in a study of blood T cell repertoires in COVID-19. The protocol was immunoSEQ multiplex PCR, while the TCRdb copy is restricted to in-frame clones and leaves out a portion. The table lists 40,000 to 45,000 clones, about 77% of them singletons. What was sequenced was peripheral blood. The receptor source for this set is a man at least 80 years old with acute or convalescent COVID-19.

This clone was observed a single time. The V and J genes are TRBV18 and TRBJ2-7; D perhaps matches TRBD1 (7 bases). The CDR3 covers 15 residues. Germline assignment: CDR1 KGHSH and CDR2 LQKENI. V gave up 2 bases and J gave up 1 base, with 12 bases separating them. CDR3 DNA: TGTGCCAGCTCACCAATGCAGGGGGGATCCTACGAGCAGTACTTC. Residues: CASSPMQGGSYEQYF.

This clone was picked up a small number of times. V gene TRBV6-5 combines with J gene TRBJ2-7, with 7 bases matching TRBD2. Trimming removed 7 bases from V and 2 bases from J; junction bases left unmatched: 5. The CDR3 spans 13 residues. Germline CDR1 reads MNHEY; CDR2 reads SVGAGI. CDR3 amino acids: CASNLAVTYEQYF. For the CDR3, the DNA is TGTGCCAGCAATCTAGCGGTCACCTACGAGCAGTACTTC.

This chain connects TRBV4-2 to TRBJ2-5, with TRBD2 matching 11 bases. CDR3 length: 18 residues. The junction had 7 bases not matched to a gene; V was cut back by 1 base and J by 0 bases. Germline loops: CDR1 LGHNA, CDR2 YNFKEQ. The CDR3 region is CASSQVSGRAGYQETQYF. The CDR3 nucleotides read TGTGCCAGCAGCCAAGTTAGCGGGAGGGCCGGGTACCAAGAGACCCAGTACTTC.

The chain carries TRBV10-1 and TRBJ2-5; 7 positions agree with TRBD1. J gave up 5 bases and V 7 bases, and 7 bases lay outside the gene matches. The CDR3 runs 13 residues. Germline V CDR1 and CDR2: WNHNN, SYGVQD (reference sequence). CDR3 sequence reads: CASNRGEGETQYF. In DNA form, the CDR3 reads TGCGCCAGCAACAGGGGAGAAGGGGAGACCCAGTACTTC.

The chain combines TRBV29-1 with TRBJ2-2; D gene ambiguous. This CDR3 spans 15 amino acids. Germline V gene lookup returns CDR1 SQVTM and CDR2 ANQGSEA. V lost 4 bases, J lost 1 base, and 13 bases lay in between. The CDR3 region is CSVGIAEQNTGELFF. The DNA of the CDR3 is TGCAGCGTTGGCATCGCGGAACAGAACACCGGGGAGCTGTTTTTT.

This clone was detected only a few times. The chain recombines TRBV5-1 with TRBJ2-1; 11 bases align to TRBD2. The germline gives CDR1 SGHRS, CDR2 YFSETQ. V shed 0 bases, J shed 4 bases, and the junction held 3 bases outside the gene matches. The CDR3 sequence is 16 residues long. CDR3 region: CASSLAIAGGYNEQFF. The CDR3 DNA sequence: TGCGCCAGCAGCTTGGCCATAGCGGGAGGGTACAATGAGCAGTTCTTC.

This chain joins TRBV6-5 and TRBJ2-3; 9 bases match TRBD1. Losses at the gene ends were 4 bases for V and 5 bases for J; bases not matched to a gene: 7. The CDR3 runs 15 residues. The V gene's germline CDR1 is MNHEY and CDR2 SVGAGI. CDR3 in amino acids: CASSSPDRGQDTQYF. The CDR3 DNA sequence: TGTGCCAGCAGTTCCCCGGACAGGGGACAAGATACGCAGTATTTT.

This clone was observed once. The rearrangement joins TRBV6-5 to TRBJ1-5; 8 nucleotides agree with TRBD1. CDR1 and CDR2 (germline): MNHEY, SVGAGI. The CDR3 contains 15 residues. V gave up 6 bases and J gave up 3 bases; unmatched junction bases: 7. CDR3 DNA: TGTGCCAGCAGCCAAGGACAGGGCTTCAATCAGCCCCAGCATTTT. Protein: CASSQGQGFNQPQHF.

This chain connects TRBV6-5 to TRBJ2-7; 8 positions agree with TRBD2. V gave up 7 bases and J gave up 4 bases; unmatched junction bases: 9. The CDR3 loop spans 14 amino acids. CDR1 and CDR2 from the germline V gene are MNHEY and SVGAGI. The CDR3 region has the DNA TGTGCCAGCACCCCCGGGGGGGGGCGTTACGAGCAGTACTTC. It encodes CASTPGGGRYEQYF.

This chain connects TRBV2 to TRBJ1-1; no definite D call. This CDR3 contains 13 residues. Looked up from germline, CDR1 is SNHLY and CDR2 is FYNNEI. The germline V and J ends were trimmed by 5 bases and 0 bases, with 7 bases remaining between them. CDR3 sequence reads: CASSSDMNTEAFF. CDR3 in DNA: TGTGCCAGCAGTAGCGATATGAACACTGAAGCTTTCTTT.

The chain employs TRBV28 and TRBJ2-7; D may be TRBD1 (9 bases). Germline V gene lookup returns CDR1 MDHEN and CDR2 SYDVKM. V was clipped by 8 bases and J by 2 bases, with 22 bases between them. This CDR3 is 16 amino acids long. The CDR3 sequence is CASRDRDGLATYEQYF. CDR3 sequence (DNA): TGTGCCAGCCGGGACAGGGACGGACTAGCAACCTACGAGCAGTACTTC. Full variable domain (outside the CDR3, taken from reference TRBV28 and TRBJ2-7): DVKVTQSSRYLVKRTGEKVFLECVQDMDHENMFWYRQDPGLGLRLIYFSYDVKMKEKGDIPEGYSVSREKKERFSLILESASTNQTSMYLCASRDRDGLATYEQYFGPGTRLTVT.

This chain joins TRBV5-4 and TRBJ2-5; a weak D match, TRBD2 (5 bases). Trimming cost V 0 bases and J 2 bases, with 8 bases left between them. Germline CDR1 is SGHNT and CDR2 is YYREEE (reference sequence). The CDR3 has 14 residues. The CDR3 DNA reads TGTGCCAGCAGCTTGGGGCTAGCTCAAGAGACCCAGTACTTC. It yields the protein CASSLGLAQETQYF.

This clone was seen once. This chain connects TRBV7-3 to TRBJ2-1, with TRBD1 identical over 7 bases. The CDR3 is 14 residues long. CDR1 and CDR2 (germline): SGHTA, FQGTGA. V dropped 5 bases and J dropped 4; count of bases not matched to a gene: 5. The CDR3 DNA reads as TGTGCCAGCAGCCCCGGACAGGAGTACAATGAGCAGTTCTTC. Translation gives CASSPGQEYNEQFF. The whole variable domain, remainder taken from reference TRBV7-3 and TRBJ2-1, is GAGVSQTPSNKVTEKGKYVELRCDPISGHTALYWYRQSLGQGPEFLIYFQGTGAADDSGLPNDRFFAVRPEGSVSTLKIQRTERGDSAVYLCASSPGQEYNEQFFGPGTRLTVL.

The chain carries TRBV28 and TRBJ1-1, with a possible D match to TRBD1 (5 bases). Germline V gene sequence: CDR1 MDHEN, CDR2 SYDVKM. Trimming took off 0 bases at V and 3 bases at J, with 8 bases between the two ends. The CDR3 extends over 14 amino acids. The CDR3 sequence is CASSLWAGDTEAFF. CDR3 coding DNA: TGTGCCAGCAGTTTATGGGCGGGGGACACTGAAGCTTTCTTT.

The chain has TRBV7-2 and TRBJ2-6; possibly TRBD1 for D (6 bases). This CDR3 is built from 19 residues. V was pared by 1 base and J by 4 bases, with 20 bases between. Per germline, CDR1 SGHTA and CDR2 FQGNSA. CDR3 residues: CASSLVGGQLRSGANVLTF. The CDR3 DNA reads TGTGCCAGCAGCTTAGTAGGCGGACAGCTACGGAGCGGGGCCAACGTCCTGACTTTC.

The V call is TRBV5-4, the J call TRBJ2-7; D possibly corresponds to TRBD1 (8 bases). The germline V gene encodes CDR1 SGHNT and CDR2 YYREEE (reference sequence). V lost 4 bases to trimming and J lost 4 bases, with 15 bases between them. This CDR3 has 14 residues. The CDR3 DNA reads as TGTGCCAGCAGCCCTGACAGGGGAGGGTACGAGCAGTACTTC. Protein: CASSPDRGGYEQYF.

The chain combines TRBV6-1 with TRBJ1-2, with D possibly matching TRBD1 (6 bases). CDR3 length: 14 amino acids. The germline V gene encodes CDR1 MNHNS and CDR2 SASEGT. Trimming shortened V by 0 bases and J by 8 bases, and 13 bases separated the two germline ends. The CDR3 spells CASSEAWTAGGYTF. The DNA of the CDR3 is TGTGCCAGCAGTGAAGCATGGACAGCTGGGGGCTACACCTTC.

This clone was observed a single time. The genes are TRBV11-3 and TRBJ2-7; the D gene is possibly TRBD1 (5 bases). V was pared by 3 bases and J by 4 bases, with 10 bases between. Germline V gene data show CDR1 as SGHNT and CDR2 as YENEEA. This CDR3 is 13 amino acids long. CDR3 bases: TGTGCCAGCAGCTTGTTTTCAGGGTACGAGCAGTACTTC. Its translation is CASSLFSGYEQYF.

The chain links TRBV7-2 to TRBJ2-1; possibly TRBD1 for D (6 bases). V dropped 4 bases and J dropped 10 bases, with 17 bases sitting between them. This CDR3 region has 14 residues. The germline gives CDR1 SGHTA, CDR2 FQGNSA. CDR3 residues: CASSSRQVQEEQFF. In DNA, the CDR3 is TGTGCCAGCAGCTCCCGACAGGTTCAGGAGGAGCAGTTCTTC.

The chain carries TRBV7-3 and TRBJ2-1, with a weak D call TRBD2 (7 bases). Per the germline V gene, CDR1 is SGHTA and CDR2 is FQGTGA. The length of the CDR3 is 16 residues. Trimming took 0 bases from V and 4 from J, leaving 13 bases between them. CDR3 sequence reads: CASSLTGGAPYNEQFF. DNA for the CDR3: TGTGCCAGCAGCTTAACAGGGGGGGCTCCGTACAATGAGCAGTTCTTC. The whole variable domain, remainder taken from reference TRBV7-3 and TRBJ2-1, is GAGVSQTPSNKVTEKGKYVELRCDPISGHTALYWYRQSLGQGPEFLIYFQGTGAADDSGLPNDRFFAVRPEGSVSTLKIQRTERGDSAVYLCASSLTGGAPYNEQFFGPGTRLTVL.

In DNA form, the CDR3 reads TGCGCCAGCAGCTTGGGATACGCTAGCGGGGGGCTCTACAATGAGCAGTTCTTC. Protein: CASSLGYASGGLYNEQFF. V and J are TRBV5-1 and TRBJ2-1; TRBD2 matches 11 bases. V was pared by 0 bases and J by 3 bases, with 8 bases of the junction left unmatched. Germline lookup yields CDR1 SGHRS and CDR2 YFSETQ. The CDR3 is made up of 18 amino acids.